These T cell receptor beta chains were read from a single sample in a study of shared clonotypes between healthy human individuals. TCRdb's copy holds only in-frame clones and misses some; the assay was immunoSEQ multiplex PCR. Among about 820,000 clones listed, 90% to 95% were seen once. Sequenced: naive CD8+ T cells sorted from blood. Receptors were obtained from a man aged 25-45 years in good health. The CDR3 runs from the conserved cysteine through the conserved F or W. A D gene is named only where the DNA matches it firmly.

V	D	J	DNA	CDR3
TRBV28	TRBD2	TRBJ2-1	TGTGCCAGCAGTTCTCCCCTAGCGGGAGCCCTTGACAATGAGCAGTTCTTC	CASSSPLAGALDNEQFF
TRBV7-9	-	TRBJ1-1	TGTGCCAGCAGCTTAGTTGAGGTTGACAGGACTGAAGCTTTCTTT	CASSLVEVDRTEAFF
TRBV6-5	TRBD1	TRBJ1-2	TGTGCCAGCAGGAAGAGACAGGGGATCGGCTATGGCTACACCTTC	CASRKRQGIGYGYTF
TRBV4-1	-	TRBJ2-7	TGCGCCAGCAGCCAAGGCCCGGACGGGAGCTCCTACGAGCAGTACTTC	CASSQGPDGSSYEQYF
TRBV5-1	-	TRBJ2-1	TGCGCCAGCAGCTTGGGACCCGAACGGTTCTTC	CASSLGPERFF
TRBV5-4	-	TRBJ2-5	TGTGCCAGCAACGACGGGTCGGGAGAAGAGACCCAGTACTTC	CASNDGSGEETQYF
TRBV5-5	-	TRBJ2-7	TGTGCCAGCAGCTTGGCGCCAGGAAGGAGTTACGAGCAGTACTTC	CASSLAPGRSYEQYF
TRBV6-1	-	TRBJ1-1	TGTGCCAGCAGTGATGGACTCGGGAACACTGAAGCTTTCTTT	CASSDGLGNTEAFF
TRBV6-1	-	TRBJ2-5	TGTGCCAGCAGTGAAGCGCCAGGGAGGGAGACCCAGTACTTC	CASSEAPGRETQYF
TRBV7-9	-	TRBJ2-5	TGTGCCAGCAGCTTTACGGGGAGACAAGAGACCCAGTACTTC	CASSFTGRQETQYF